The 16 T cell receptor beta chains below come from one sample, sequenced in a study of technical replicates of blood from a handful of donors. TCRdb keeps only in-frame clones here, not all; method: immunoSEQ multiplex PCR. The sample includes over 15,000 clones, approximately 84% of them seen just once. Sequenced material: PBMCs. These receptors were collected from a human donor in good health.

The chain combines TRBV7-8 with TRBJ2-7; TRBD1 matches 12 bases. The CDR3 extends over 16 amino acids. CDR1 is SGHVS and CDR2 is FQNEAQ in the germline V gene. V dropped 2 bases and J dropped 1; count of bases not matched to a gene: 3. The CDR3 DNA follows: TGTGCCAGCAGCTTACGGGACAGGGGGCAGTCCTACGAGCAGTACTTC. Translation: CASSLRDRGQSYEQYF. Drawing the rest from reference TRBV7-8 and TRBJ2-7, the complete variable domain is GAGVSQSPRYKVAKRGQDVALRCDPISGHVSLFWYQQALGQGPEFLTYFQNEAQLDKSGLPSDRFFAERPEGSVSTLKIQRTQQEDSAVYLCASSLRDRGQSYEQYFGPGTRLTVT.

The V and J genes are TRBV5-4 and TRBJ2-5; 9 bases line up with TRBD2. CDR1 and CDR2 from the germline V gene are SGHNT and YYREEE (reference sequence). This CDR3 contains 14 residues. V lost 4 bases, J lost 5 bases, and 6 bases stayed unmatched. CDR3 bases: TGTGCCAGCAGCCTACGGACTAGCGAGGAGACCCAGTACTTC. Amino acids: CASSLRTSEETQYF.

The gene calls are TRBV30 and TRBJ1-2; 8 bases are a match to TRBD1. Germline V gene lookup returns CDR1 GTSNPN and CDR2 SVGIG (reference sequence). The CDR3 is 12 amino acids. V lost 6 bases and J lost 4; bases outside the gene matches: 4. CDR3 DNA: TGTGCCTGTGGACAGGGAGTCTATGGCTACACCTTC. Its translation: CACGQGVYGYTF.

About this clone: At one boundary the junction diverges from the germline segment, which might be a read error. The chain couples TRBV11-2 to TRBJ2-7; D perhaps matches TRBD1 (6 bases). This CDR3 has 11 residues. Germline CDR1 and CDR2: SGHAT and FQNNGV. This CDR3 is CASSSQGEEYF. The CDR3 coding sequence is TGTGCCAGCAGCTCACAGGGCGAGGAGTACTTC. The whole variable domain, filled in from reference TRBV11-2 and TRBJ2-7, reads EAGVAQSPRYKIIEKRQSVAFWCNPISGHATLYWYQQILGQGPKLLIQFQNNGVVDDSQLPKDRFSAERLKGVDSTLKIQPAKLEDSAVYLCASSSQGEEYFGPGTRLTVT.

The chain carries TRBV11-1 and TRBJ2-1, with TRBD2 identical over 9 bases. CDR1 and CDR2 (germline): SGHAT, FQDESV (reference sequence). This CDR3 has 15 residues. V was clipped by 4 bases and J by 3 bases; unmatched bases: 4. The DNA for the CDR3 is TGTGCCAGCAGCTCGGGGACTAGCTACTACAATGAGCAGTTCTTC. Translation: CASSSGTSYYNEQFF.

The chain recombines TRBV30 with TRBJ2-7; 9 nucleotides line up with TRBD1. This CDR3 contains 14 residues. Germline loops: CDR1 GTSNPN, CDR2 SVGIG (reference sequence). J lost 7 bases, V lost 5 bases, and 12 bases had no gene match. The CDR3 sequence: CAWGRQGGMVEQYF. CDR3 DNA sequence: TGTGCCTGGGGTAGACAGGGGGGAATGGTGGAGCAGTACTTC.

The rearrangement uses TRBV18 and TRBJ1-4; a possible D gene is TRBD1 (6 bases). From germline, CDR1 is KGHSH and CDR2 LQKENI. The CDR3 sequence is 18 residues long. V dropped 8 bases and J dropped 0 bases, with 22 bases sitting between them. CDR3 sequence: CASTRNDISGATNEKLFF. The CDR3 DNA sequence: TGTGCCAGCACTCGAAATGACATATCAGGGGCAACTAATGAAAAACTGTTTTTT.

The rearrangement links TRBV27 to TRBJ2-5, with TRBD1 matching 10 bases. The CDR3 length is 15 residues. The V gene end was trimmed by 6 bases and the J gene end by 1 base; junction bases not matched to a gene: 5. CDR1 is MNHEY and CDR2 is SMNVEV in the germline V gene (reference sequence). CDR3 protein: CASRTGTGAQETQYF. DNA for the CDR3: TGTGCCAGCAGGACCGGGACAGGGGCCCAAGAGACCCAGTACTTC.

J is TRBJ2-1 and V is TRBV11-2; D is possibly TRBD2 (6 bases). Germline V lookup: CDR1 SGHAT, CDR2 FQNNGV. With 1 base removed from V and 10 bases from J, the gap between germline ends came to 8 bases. This CDR3 has 12 residues. The CDR3 spells CASSLAGVEQFF. CDR3 sequence (DNA): TGTGCCAGCAGCTTAGCGGGAGTAGAGCAGTTCTTC.

The rearrangement joins TRBV10-1 to TRBJ2-3, with 8 bases matching TRBD2. Looked up from germline, CDR1 is WNHNN and CDR2 is SYGVQD (reference sequence). The CDR3 spans 15 residues. V shed 3 bases, J shed 4 bases, and the junction held 6 bases outside the gene matches. The DNA of the CDR3 is TGCGCCAGCAGTGACGGAGGTAGCGGGGCAGATACGCAGTATTTT. It is translated as CASSDGGSGADTQYF.

The V gene is TRBV6-1, the J gene TRBJ2-7, with D tentatively TRBD1 (5 bases). This CDR3 is built from 13 residues. Between the trimmed V and J ends, which lost 3 bases and 4 bases, there was a span of 10 bases. Per germline, CDR1 MNHNS and CDR2 SASEGT. CDR3 bases: TGTGCCAGCAGTGACAGGGAAGGGTACGAGCAGTACTTC. This translates into CASSDREGYEQYF.

CDR3 coding DNA: TGTGCCAGTAGTAGGGGACAGGGGTTTATCACTGAAGCTTTCTTT. It is translated as CASSRGQGFITEAFF. The rearrangement joins TRBV19 to TRBJ1-1, with TRBD1 matching 10 bases. The germline gives CDR1 LNHDA, CDR2 SQIVND (reference sequence). The length of the CDR3 is 15 residues. J lost 4 bases, V lost 4 bases, and 6 bases had no gene match.

This sequence joins TRBV7-9 and TRBJ2-1; 13 bases match TRBD2. Germline trimming cut 7 bases from V and 6 bases from J; bases unmatched to any gene: 12. Germline loops: CDR1 SEHNR, CDR2 FQNEAQ (reference sequence). The CDR3 spans 17 residues. The CDR3 DNA reads TGTGCCAGCACCCCCGGGACTAGCGGGATTGATGTCAATGAGCAGTTCTTC. It translates to CASTPGTSGIDVNEQFF. Using reference TRBV7-9 and TRBJ2-1 for the parts outside the CDR3, the full variable domain is DTGVSQNPRHKITKRGQNVTFRCDPISEHNRLYWYRQTLGQGPEFLTYFQNEAQLEKSRLLSDRFSAERPKGSFSTLEIQRTEQGDSAMYLCASTPGTSGIDVNEQFFGPGTRLTVL.

The gene calls are TRBV19 and TRBJ1-1, with 8 bases aligning to TRBD1. Germline V gives CDR1 LNHDA, CDR2 SQIVND (reference sequence). The junction had 7 bases not matched to a gene; V was cut back by 6 bases and J by 1 base. The CDR3 totals 15 residues. CDR3 nucleotides: TGTGCCAGTAGAGTTCAGGGGGCGCAGAACACTGAAGCTTTCTTT. Translation: CASRVQGAQNTEAFF.

This clone came up a few times. The rearrangement joins TRBV4-1 to TRBJ2-5; perhaps TRBD2 as D (6 bases). V was clipped by 4 bases and J by 4 bases, with 10 bases between them. In germline, CDR1 is MGHRA, CDR2 YSYEKL. This CDR3 is built from 13 residues. DNA of the CDR3: TGCGCCAGCAGCCGAGGAGGGGTAGAGACCCAGTACTTC. Its translation: CASSRGGVETQYF.

This sequence joins TRBV4-1 and TRBJ1-5; D is uncertain. CDR3 length equals 14 residues. V dropped 0 bases and J dropped 4 bases, with 7 bases sitting between them. Per the germline V gene, CDR1 is MGHRA and CDR2 is YSYEKL. The DNA of the CDR3 is TGCGCCAGCAGCCAAGATGGAGGAAATCAGCCCCAGCATTTT. This encodes CASSQDGGNQPQHF.